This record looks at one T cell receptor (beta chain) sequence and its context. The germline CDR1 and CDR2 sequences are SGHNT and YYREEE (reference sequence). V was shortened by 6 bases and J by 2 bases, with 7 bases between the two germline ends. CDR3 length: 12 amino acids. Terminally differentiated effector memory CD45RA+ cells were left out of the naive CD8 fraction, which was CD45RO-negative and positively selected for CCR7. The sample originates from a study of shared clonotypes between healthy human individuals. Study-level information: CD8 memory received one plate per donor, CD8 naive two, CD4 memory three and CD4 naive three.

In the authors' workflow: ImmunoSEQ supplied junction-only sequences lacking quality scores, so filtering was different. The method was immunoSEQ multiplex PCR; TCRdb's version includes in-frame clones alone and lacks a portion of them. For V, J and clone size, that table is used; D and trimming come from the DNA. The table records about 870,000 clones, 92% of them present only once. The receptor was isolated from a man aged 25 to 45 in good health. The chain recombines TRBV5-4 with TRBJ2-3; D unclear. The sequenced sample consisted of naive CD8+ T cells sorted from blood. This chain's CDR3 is CASTDYTDTQYF. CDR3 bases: TGTGCCAGCACCGATTACACAGATACGCAGTATTTT.